This T cell receptor beta chain appears in the sequencing data of a study of blood T cell repertoires in COVID-19. Residents of about 25 US areas, aged roughly 18 to 95 years, made up the participants. Authors' processing steps: Reference gene primer amplification gave nucleated cell count estimates. TCRdb's table, derived via immunoSEQ multiplex PCR, lists solely in-frame clones and lacks some. V, J and clone size reflect that table, while D and trimming were determined from the DNA. The sample lists some 460,000 clones; around 87% were seen once. With V trimmed by 3 bases and J by 3 bases, 6 bases remained unmatched. Germline V gene data show CDR1 as LNHDA and CDR2 as SQIVND (reference sequence). This CDR3 has 15 amino acids.

The clonotype originates from a woman between 18 and 29 years old who had recovered from COVID-19. This chain links TRBV19 with TRBJ1-2; 8 bases line up with TRBD1. Sequenced input: PBMCs or T cells enriched from blood (not recorded which). CDR3 residues: CASSMDRAEYYGYTF. DNA for the CDR3: TGTGCCAGTAGTATGGACAGGGCGGAGTACTATGGCTACACCTTC.